The 31 T cell receptor beta chains below come from one sample, sequenced in a study of CXCR3-negative and CXCR3-positive naive CD8 T cells. All TRB cDNA libraries came from 5' RACE performed with UMI labels. TCRdb re-called the 5' RACE reads and shows each CDR3 protein once, DNA omitted. This sample's table has 45,000 to 65,000 distinct CDR3 sequences. Sequenced input: memory CD8+ T cells from blood. The receptors were sampled from a human donor in good health. Some clones in this sample may be carry-over from other donors' samples.

This chain connects TRBV7-9 to TRBJ2-7; TCRdb lists TRBD1, though no DNA is available to test this call. CDR3 length: 15 amino acids. Germline CDR1 is SEHNR and CDR2 is FQNEAQ (reference sequence). CDR3 region: CASSYSTGELLEQYF.

The rearrangement links TRBV29-1 to TRBJ2-7; TCRdb reports TRBD2, a call that lacks DNA to check it against. CDR3 length: 12 residues. The germline CDR1 and CDR2 sequences are SQVTM and ANQGSEA. The CDR3 protein is CSVEDQADEQYF.

J is TRBJ2-1 and V is TRBV14. Germline values: CDR1 SGHDN, CDR2 FVKESK. The CDR3 is 13 amino acids. This chain's CDR3 is CASSQEAPNEQFF.

V usage is TRBV7-2 and J usage is TRBJ2-5; TCRdb designates TRBD1, a call that cannot be tested without DNA. The CDR3 covers 17 residues. Per germline, CDR1 SGHTA and CDR2 FQGNSA. This chain's CDR3 is CASSFRTMGLYQETQYF.

In terms of frequency, this clonotype is medium-sized (0.01 to 0.1%). This sequence joins TRBV2 and TRBJ2-7. The CDR3 runs 13 residues. Germline CDR1 and CDR2: SNHLY and FYNNEI. CDR3 loop: CASSERTWYEQYF.

V and J are TRBV20-1 and TRBJ2-7; absent DNA, TCRdb's TRBD2 call cannot be checked. In germline, CDR1 is DFQATT, CDR2 SNEGSKA (reference sequence). The CDR3 has 14 residues. CDR3 in amino acids: CSATTSGLTYEQYF.

The V gene is TRBV4-3, the J gene TRBJ2-1; the D gene TCRdb calls, TRBD1, cannot be checked with no DNA. Germline CDR1 and CDR2: LGHNA and YSLEER. CDR3 length: 15 amino acids. The chain's CDR3 is CASSPYRGAGNEQFF.

V gene TRBV27 combines with J gene TRBJ2-3; TCRdb calls TRBD1, which cannot be checked without DNA. The CDR3 runs 15 residues. CDR1 and CDR2 (germline): MNHEY, SMNVEV (reference sequence). The CDR3 sequence is CASTIQGGYTDTQYF.

CDR3 loop: CASSPGRGSLHTDTQYF. The chain couples TRBV7-6 to TRBJ2-3; TCRdb reports TRBD2, a call that lacks DNA to check it against. The germline V gene encodes CDR1 SGHVS and CDR2 FNYEAQ. The CDR3 extends over 17 amino acids.

The chain combines TRBV7-9 with TRBJ2-3; the D gene TCRdb calls, TRBD1, cannot be checked with no DNA. CDR1 SEHNR and CDR2 FQNEAQ come from the germline V gene (reference sequence). The CDR3 runs to 14 residues. CDR3 sequence reads: CASSYQQGTDTQYF.

V gene TRBV29-1 combines with J gene TRBJ2-2; TCRdb names TRBD1, which stays unverified in the absence of DNA. The germline CDR1 and CDR2 sequences are SQVTM and ANQGSEA. The CDR3 covers 11 residues. The CDR3 sequence is CSVLGGGELFF.

This chain uses TRBV12-3 or TRBV12-4 with TRBJ2-2; TCRdb lists TRBD1, though no DNA is available to test this call. There are 15 residues in the CDR3. The CDR3 sequence is CASRGTGVATGELFF.

The rearrangement links TRBV4-2 to TRBJ2-7. The CDR3 has 14 amino acids. Germline V gene lookup returns CDR1 LGHNA and CDR2 YNFKEQ. CDR3 residues: CASSQGLGSYEQYF.

This clonotype is labeled large (0.1 to 1%) based on frequency. The rearrangement uses TRBV6-2 or TRBV6-3 and TRBJ2-1; lacking DNA, the TRBD2 call made by TCRdb goes unchecked. The V gene's germline CDR1 is MNHEY and CDR2 SVGEGT. The CDR3 totals 15 residues. CDR3 sequence reads: CASSPPSGGYNEQFF.

The genes are TRBV2 and TRBJ2-7; TCRdb returns TRBD1, unconfirmable since there is no DNA. Per the germline V gene, CDR1 is SNHLY and CDR2 is FYNNEI. The CDR3 runs to 14 residues. CDR3 region: CASRAGQGAGEQYF. The variable domain in full, completed from reference TRBV2 and TRBJ2-7, reads EPEVTQTPSHQVTQMGQEVILRCVPISNHLYFYWYRQILGQKVEFLVSFYNNEISEKSEIFDDQFSVERPDGSNFTLKIRSTKLEDSAMYFCASRAGQGAGEQYFGPGTRLTVT.

This chain links TRBV29-1 with TRBJ1-2; the D call from TCRdb, TRBD1, cannot be confirmed without DNA. Germline V gene data show CDR1 as SQVTM and CDR2 as ANQGSEA. The CDR3 runs 14 residues. CDR3 protein: CSVWGQGDNYGYTF.

The chain couples TRBV7-2 to TRBJ2-1; the D gene TCRdb calls, TRBD2, cannot be checked with no DNA. This CDR3 region has 18 residues. The germline V gene encodes CDR1 SGHTA and CDR2 FQGNSA. The CDR3 sequence is CASSPALAGGPSYNEQFF.

This rearrangement joins TRBV6-2 or TRBV6-3 to TRBJ2-7; there is no DNA to check the TCRdb D call of TRBD2. This CDR3 is 15 amino acids long. Germline V gene sequence: CDR1 MNHEY, CDR2 SVGEGT. The CDR3 sequence is CASSYGSDGSYEQYF.

The rearrangement uses TRBV10-2 and TRBJ2-2; TCRdb gives TRBD2 as the D gene, but with no DNA this cannot be confirmed. Germline CDR1 is WSHSY and CDR2 is SAAADI. The CDR3 has 18 residues. CDR3 sequence: CASSESILAGQNTGELFF.

The chain has TRBV7-6 and TRBJ2-2; the D gene TCRdb calls, TRBD1, cannot be checked with no DNA. Germline V lookup: CDR1 SGHVS, CDR2 FNYEAQ. The CDR3 is made up of 16 amino acids. The CDR3 loop reads CASSYTTGSNTGELFF. The full variable domain, with the rest looked up from reference TRBV7-6 and TRBJ2-2, is GAGVSQSPRYKVTKRGQDVALRCDPISGHVSLYWYRQALGQGPEFLTYFNYEAQQDKSGLPNDRFSAERPEGSISTLTIQRTEQRDSAMYRCASSYTTGSNTGELFFGEGSRLTVL.

The chain links TRBV9 to TRBJ2-1; TCRdb's D call of TRBD2 is untestable without DNA. Germline V gene lookup returns CDR1 SGDLS and CDR2 YYNGEE. The CDR3 runs 14 residues. The CDR3 sequence: CASSDGGLYNEQFF. The whole variable domain, filled in from reference TRBV9 and TRBJ2-1, reads DSGVTQTPKHLITATGQRVTLRCSPRSGDLSVYWYQQSLDQGLQFLIQYYNGEERAKGNILERFSAQQFPDLHSELNLSSLELGDSALYFCASSDGGLYNEQFFGPGTRLTVL.

J is TRBJ2-7 and V is TRBV5-1; TCRdb calls TRBD1, which cannot be checked without DNA. From germline, CDR1 is SGHRS and CDR2 YFSETQ. This CDR3 is 13 amino acids long. This CDR3 is CASSRTGSYEQYF.

The chain carries TRBV12-5 and TRBJ1-2; TCRdb selects TRBD1, and the lack of DNA leaves this call unchecked. Germline CDR1 reads LGHNT; CDR2 reads FRNRAP. The CDR3 runs 14 residues. CDR3 residues: CASGPTGFGPSYTF.

The chain is built from TRBV21-1 and TRBJ2-1; TCRdb's D call, TRBD1, is unchecked because there is no DNA. TRBV21-1 represents a pseudogene. The length of the CDR3 is 16 residues. CDR3 region: CASSKGVGGAANEQFF.

V usage is TRBV7-9 and J usage is TRBJ2-5. The CDR3 is 11 residues long. CDR1 is SEHNR, CDR2 FQNEAQ, per germline (reference sequence). This CDR3 is CASSWTETQYF.

V and J are TRBV7-9 and TRBJ1-2; no DNA is available, so the TRBD1 call from TCRdb remains unchecked. CDR3 length: 16 residues. CDR1 and CDR2 (germline): SEHNR, FQNEAQ (reference sequence). CDR3 in amino acids: CASSSNTQGYAYGYTF.

This chain links TRBV4-1 with TRBJ2-3. CDR1 is MGHRA and CDR2 is YSYEKL in the germline V gene. The CDR3 runs to 15 residues. CDR3 in amino acids: CASSQRDSSTDTQYF.

This rearrangement joins TRBV29-1 to TRBJ2-1. There are 16 residues in the CDR3. Germline V gene lookup returns CDR1 SQVTM and CDR2 ANQGSEA. CDR3 region: CSVDFYTGASYNEQFF.

The V and J genes are TRBV10-2 and TRBJ2-1; no DNA is available, so the TRBD2 call from TCRdb remains unchecked. The CDR3 has 15 amino acids. Per germline, CDR1 WSHSY and CDR2 SAAADI. The CDR3 sequence is CASQGTSGRDYEQFF.

The CDR3: CASSSGHTGELFF. The V gene is TRBV12-3 or TRBV12-4, the J gene TRBJ2-2; TCRdb's assignment of TRBD1 cannot be checked, as there is no DNA. The CDR3 has 13 amino acids.

The chain has TRBV5-1 and TRBJ2-1; the TCRdb D gene call, TRBD2, has no DNA to confirm it. The CDR3 sequence is 12 residues long. Per germline, CDR1 SGHRS and CDR2 YFSETQ. This CDR3 reads CASSLGLAGVFF. The full variable domain, completed using reference TRBV5-1 and TRBJ2-1, is KAGVTQTPRYLIKTRGQQVTLSCSPISGHRSVSWYQQTPGQGLQFLFEYFSETQRNKGNFPGRFSGRQFSNSRSEMNVSTLELGDSALYLCASSLGLAGVFFGPGTRLTVL.